The 5 T cell receptor beta chains below were found in one sample sequenced in a study of T cells in Graves' hyperthyroidism and ophthalmopathy (dated by TCRdb to the late 2010s). Library preparation was by multiplex PCR. TCRdb names Illumina HiSeq 2000 as the instrument used. The TCR beta CDR3 regions were amplified from the RNA transcripts. A first-round RT-PCR of the TCR CDR3 used the HTBI primer set with the Qiagen OneStep RT-PCR kit. TCRdb redid the processing of the public reads, applying fastp at Q25 and MiXCR, and retained in-frame beta chains. Merged by CDR3 protein, the rows form single entries marked with the most common genes and DNA. Present in this sample are approximately 330,000 distinct CDR3 sequences, 15% to 20% of which were seen just once. Approximately 49% of the sample is in the top ten clones. Sequenced material: blood. These receptor sequences come from a woman in her forties or fifties with Graves' hyperthyroidism.

The V and J genes are TRBV6-9 and TRBJ2-7; TRBD2 matches at 8 bases. Looked up from germline, CDR1 is MNHGY and CDR2 is SVAAGI. J lost 6 bases, V lost 1 base, and 8 bases had no gene match. The CDR3 extends over 15 amino acids. Here the CDR3 DNA reads TGTGCCAGCAGTTATTATAGCGGGGTGTCGGCCGAGCAGTACTTC. Translating gives CASSYYSGVSAEQYF.

This chain uses TRBV3-1 with TRBJ1-6; 7 bases are a match to TRBD1. V trimming: 5 bases; J trimming: 0 bases; junction bases outside the gene matches: 10. CDR1 LGHDT and CDR2 YNNKEL come from the germline V gene (reference sequence). The CDR3 spans 18 residues. CDR3 nucleotide sequence: TGTGCCAGCAGCACCCTTACAGGGGCGAGCTCCTATAATTCACCCCTCCACTTT. Its protein product is CASSTLTGASSYNSPLHF.

This clonotype was detected many times. V gene TRBV18 combines with J gene TRBJ2-5, with D possibly TRBD2 on 6 matching bases. Trimming shortened V by 3 bases and J by 4 bases, and 15 bases separated the two germline ends. This CDR3 spans 15 amino acids. The germline V gene has CDR1 KGHSH and CDR2 LQKENI. The CDR3 sequence: CASSPWDSHGETQYF. The CDR3 DNA follows: TGTGCCAGCTCACCGTGGGACTCACACGGAGAGACCCAGTACTTC.

This clonotype was picked up a small number of times. The chain uses TRBV6-1 and TRBJ1-6; a possible D gene is TRBD1 (5 bases). The CDR3 covers 15 residues. CDR1 and CDR2 from the germline V gene are MNHNS and SASEGT. Trimming cost V 5 bases and J 10 bases, with 18 bases left between them. CDR3 in amino acids: CASSYTGTVGSPLHF. For the CDR3, the DNA is TGTGCCAGCAGTTACACCGGGACGGTCGGGTCACCCCTCCACTTT.

The chain couples TRBV20-1 to TRBJ1-4, with D unresolved. Germline CDR1 DFQATT, CDR2 SNEGSKA (reference sequence). This CDR3 region has 12 residues. V lost 3 bases, J lost 8 bases, and 10 bases lay in between. As DNA, the CDR3 is TGCAGTGCTAGCCAAAACGAGGAAAAACTGTTTTTT. It yields the protein CSASQNEEKLFF.